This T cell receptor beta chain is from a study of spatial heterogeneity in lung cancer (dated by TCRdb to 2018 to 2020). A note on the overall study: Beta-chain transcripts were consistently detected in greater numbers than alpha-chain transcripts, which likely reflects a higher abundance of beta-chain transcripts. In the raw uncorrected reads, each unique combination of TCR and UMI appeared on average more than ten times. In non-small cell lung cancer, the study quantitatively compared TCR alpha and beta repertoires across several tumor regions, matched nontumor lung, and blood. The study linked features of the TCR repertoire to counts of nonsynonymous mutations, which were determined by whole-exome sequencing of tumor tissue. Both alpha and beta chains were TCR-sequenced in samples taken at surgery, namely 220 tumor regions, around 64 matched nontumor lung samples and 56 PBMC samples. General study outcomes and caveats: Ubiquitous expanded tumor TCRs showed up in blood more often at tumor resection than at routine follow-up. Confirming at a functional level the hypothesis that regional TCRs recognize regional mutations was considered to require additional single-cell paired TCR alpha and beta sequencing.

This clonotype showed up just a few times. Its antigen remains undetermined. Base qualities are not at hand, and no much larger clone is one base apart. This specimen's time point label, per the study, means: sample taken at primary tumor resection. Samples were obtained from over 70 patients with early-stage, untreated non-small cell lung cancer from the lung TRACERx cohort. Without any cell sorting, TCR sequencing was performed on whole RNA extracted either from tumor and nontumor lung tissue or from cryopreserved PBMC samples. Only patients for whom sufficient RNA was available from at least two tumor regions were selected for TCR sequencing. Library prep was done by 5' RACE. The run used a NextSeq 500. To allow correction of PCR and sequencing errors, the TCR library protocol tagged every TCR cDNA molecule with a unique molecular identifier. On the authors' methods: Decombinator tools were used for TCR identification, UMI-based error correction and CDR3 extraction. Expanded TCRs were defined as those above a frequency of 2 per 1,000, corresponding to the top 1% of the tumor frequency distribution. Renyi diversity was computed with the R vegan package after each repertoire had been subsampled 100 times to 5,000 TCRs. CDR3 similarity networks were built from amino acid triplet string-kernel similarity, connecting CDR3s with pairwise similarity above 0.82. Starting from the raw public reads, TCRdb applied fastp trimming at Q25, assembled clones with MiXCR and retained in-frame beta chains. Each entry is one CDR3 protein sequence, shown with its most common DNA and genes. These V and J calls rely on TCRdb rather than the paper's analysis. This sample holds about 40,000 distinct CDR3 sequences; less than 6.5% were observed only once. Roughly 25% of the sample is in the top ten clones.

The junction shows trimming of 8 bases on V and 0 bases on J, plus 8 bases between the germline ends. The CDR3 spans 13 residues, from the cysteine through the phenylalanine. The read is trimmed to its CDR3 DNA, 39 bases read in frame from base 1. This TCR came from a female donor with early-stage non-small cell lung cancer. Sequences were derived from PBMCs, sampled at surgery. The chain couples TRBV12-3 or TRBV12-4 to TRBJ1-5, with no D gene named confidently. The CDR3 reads CASAITSNQPQHF. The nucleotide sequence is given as TGTGCCAGCGCGATTACTAGCAATCAGCCCCAGCATTTT.